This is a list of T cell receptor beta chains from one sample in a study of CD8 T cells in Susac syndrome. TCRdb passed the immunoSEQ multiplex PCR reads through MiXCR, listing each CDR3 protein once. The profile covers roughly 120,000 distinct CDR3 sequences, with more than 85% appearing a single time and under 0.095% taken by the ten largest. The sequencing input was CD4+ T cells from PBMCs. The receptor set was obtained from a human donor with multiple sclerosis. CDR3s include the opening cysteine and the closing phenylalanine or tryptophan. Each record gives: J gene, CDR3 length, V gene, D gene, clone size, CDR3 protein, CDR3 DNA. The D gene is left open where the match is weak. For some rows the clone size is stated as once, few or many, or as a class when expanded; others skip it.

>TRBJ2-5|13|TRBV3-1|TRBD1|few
CASSQDRGETQYF
TGTGCCAGCAGCCAGGACAGGGGAGAGACCCAGTACTTC
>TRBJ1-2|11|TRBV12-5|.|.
CASGLLSGYTF
TGTGCTAGTGGTTTACTTAGCGGCTACACCTTC
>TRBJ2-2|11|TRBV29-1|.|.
CSAFNTGELFF
TGCAGCGCATTTAACACCGGGGAGCTGTTTTTT
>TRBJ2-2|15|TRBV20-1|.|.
CSARVPGSDTGELFF
TGCAGTGCTAGAGTTCCGGGTTCGGACACCGGGGAGCTGTTTTTT
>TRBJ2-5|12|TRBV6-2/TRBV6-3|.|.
CASSPLTETQYF
TGTGCCAGCAGTCCCCTGACTGAGACCCAGTACTTC
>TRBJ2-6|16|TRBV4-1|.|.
CASSHLRDPGANVLTF
TGCGCCAGCAGCCATCTCAGGGACCCTGGGGCCAACGTCCTGACTTTC
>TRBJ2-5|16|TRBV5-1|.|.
CASSLGIRALQETQYF
TGCGCCAGCAGCTTAGGCATCAGGGCTCTTCAAGAGACCCAGTACTTC
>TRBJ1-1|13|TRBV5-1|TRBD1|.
CASSLQGPREAFF
TGCGCCAGCAGTTTACAGGGGCCGCGGGAAGCTTTCTTT
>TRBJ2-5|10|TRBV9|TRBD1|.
CASGTGIQYF
TGTGCCAGCGGGACAGGGATCCAGTACTTC
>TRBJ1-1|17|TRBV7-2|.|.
CASSLAVLSHMNTEAFF
TGTGCCAGCAGCTTAGCGGTTCTCAGCCACATGAACACTGAAGCTTTCTTT
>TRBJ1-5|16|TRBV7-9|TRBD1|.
CASSQGDRLGNQPQHF
TGTGCCAGCAGCCAGGGGGACAGACTGGGCAATCAGCCCCAGCATTTT
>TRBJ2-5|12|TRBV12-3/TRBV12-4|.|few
CASSFRQETQYF
TGTGCCAGCAGTTTTAGGCAAGAGACCCAGTACTTC
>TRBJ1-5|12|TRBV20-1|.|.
CSATNGNQPQHF
TGCAGTGCTACGAATGGCAATCAGCCCCAGCATTTT
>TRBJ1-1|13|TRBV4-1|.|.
CASSQIPNTEAFF
TGCGCCAGCAGCCAGATTCCGAACACTGAAGCTTTCTTT
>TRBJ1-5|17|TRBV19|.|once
CASSMWGRGISNQPQHF
TGTGCCAGTAGTATGTGGGGGCGAGGAATTAGCAATCAGCCCCAGCATTTT
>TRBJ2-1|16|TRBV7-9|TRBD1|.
CASSPRGQGSGNEQFF
TGTGCCAGCAGCCCACGGGGACAGGGCTCAGGTAATGAGCAGTTCTTC
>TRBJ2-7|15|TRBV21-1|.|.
CASSSWMAGGYEQYF
TGTGCCAGCAGCAGCTGGATGGCCGGGGGATACGAGCAGTACTTC
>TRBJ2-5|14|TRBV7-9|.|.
CASSLEAIQETQYF
TGTGCCAGCAGCTTAGAGGCCATTCAAGAGACCCAGTACTTC
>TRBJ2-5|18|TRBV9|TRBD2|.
CASSVRASGGQYQETQYF
TGTGCCAGCAGCGTTCGGGCTAGCGGGGGTCAGTACCAAGAGACCCAGTACTTC
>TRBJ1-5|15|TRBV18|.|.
CASSSSRVTNQPQHF
TGTGCCAGCTCATCATCCAGGGTGACAAATCAGCCCCAGCATTTT
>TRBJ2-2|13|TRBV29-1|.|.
CSVDLADTGELFF
TGCAGCGTTGATTTGGCAGACACCGGGGAGCTGTTTTTT
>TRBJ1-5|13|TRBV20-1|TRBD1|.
CSAATGGNQPQHF
TGCAGTGCTGCGACAGGGGGCAATCAGCCCCAGCATTTT
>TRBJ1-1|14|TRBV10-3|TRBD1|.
CAITITDRGTEAFF
TGTGCCATCACCATTACAGACAGGGGAACTGAAGCTTTCTTT
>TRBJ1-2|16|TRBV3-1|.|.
CASSQGWAATNYGYTF
TGTGCCAGCAGCCAAGGATGGGCAGCTACTAACTATGGCTACACCTTC
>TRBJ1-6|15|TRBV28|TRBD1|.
CASSLQGDGGAPLHF
TGTGCCAGCAGTTTACAGGGGGACGGAGGCGCACCCCTCCACTTT
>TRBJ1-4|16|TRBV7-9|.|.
CASRSSGARGNEKLFF
TGTGCCAGCAGATCGTCCGGGGCTCGGGGGAATGAAAAACTGTTTTTT
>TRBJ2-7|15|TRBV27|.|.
CASSWPGIKSYEQYF
TGTGCCAGCAGTTGGCCGGGCATCAAGTCCTACGAGCAGTACTTC
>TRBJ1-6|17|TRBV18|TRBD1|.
CASSPVGTDQRASPLHF
TGTGCCAGCTCACCAGTCGGGACAGATCAAAGGGCATCACCCCTCCACTTT